The rows below give T cell receptor beta chains drawn from one sample of a study of T-cell reconstitution after alpha-beta-depleted transplantation in children. TCRdb reprocessed the PCR reads with MiXCR, giving one entry per CDR3 protein. Among about 97,000 distinct CDR3 sequences listed, about 6% were seen once. Sequencing used PBMCs, mostly from graft donor cells, obtained 60 days after TCRalphabeta/CD19-depleted stem cell transplant. These receptors originate from a female patient between 2 and 10 years old who had a stem cell transplant for Fanconi anemia, so the T cells may come from the graft donor. CDR3s include the opening cysteine and the closing phenylalanine or tryptophan. A D gene is named only where the DNA matches it firmly. Size is stated for part of the rows, as once, few or many counts, or as a class when the clone is expanded.

V gene	D gene	clone size	J gene	CDR3 protein	CDR3 DNA
TRBV11-2	NA	many	TRBJ2-5	CASSRDRSRFLF	TGTGCCAGCAGCCGTGACAGGTCCAGATTCCTCTTC
TRBV20-1	NA	few	TRBJ2-7	CSARGTRGAGYEQYF	TGCAGTGCTAGGGGTACCCGGGGGGCGGGCTACGAGCAGTACTTC
TRBV28	NA	many	TRBJ1-4	CASRYRVTNEKLFF	TGTGCCAGCAGGTACAGGGTGACTAATGAAAAACTGTTTTTT
TRBV19	NA	NA	TRBJ1-2	CEGRGQAHYGYTF	TGTGAGGGAAGGGGCCAGGCGCACTATGGCTACACCTTC
TRBV10-3	NA	many	TRBJ2-2	CAISESVGPYTGELFF	TGTGCCATCAGTGAGTCGGTGGGACCCTACACCGGGGAGCTGTTTTTT
TRBV28	NA	many	TRBJ1-5	CASSPGLGLKGNQPQHF	TGTGCCAGCAGTCCGGGGCTTGGTTTGAAAGGCAATCAGCCCCAGCATTTT
TRBV7-8	NA	few	TRBJ2-1	CASSPNLILVPEQFF	TGTGCCAGCAGCCCTAACCTCATACTAGTCCCTGAGCAGTTCTTC
TRBV28	NA	NA	TRBJ2-7	CASSLLWGRGGTPYEQYF	TGTGCCAGCAGTTTACTATGGGGTAGGGGGGGGACTCCCTACGAGCAGTACTTC
TRBV3-1	NA	many	TRBJ2-1	CASSQWGHQSSYNEQFF	TGTGCCAGCAGCCAATGGGGACACCAGAGCTCCTACAATGAGCAGTTCTTC
TRBV5-1	TRBD2	many	TRBJ2-1	CASSLPGTSDGNEQFF	TGCGCCAGCAGCTTGCCCGGGACTAGCGATGGCAATGAGCAGTTCTTC
TRBV5-1	TRBD2	NA	TRBJ2-1	CASRSRTSGGDNEQFF	TGCGCCAGCAGGTCTCGGACTAGCGGAGGGGACAATGAGCAGTTCTTC
TRBV29-1	TRBD1	many	TRBJ2-3	CSALFRGTGVYPDTQYF	TGCAGCGCCTTGTTTAGGGGAACAGGGGTATACCCAGATACGCAGTATTTT
TRBV7-5	NA	many	TRBJ2-3	CISVPEAYTQRGTRVADTQYF	NA
TRBV12-3/TRBV12-4	TRBD2	many	TRBJ2-5	CASSYRLAGGLSQETQYF	TGTGCCAGCAGTTATAGACTAGCGGGGGGGCTAAGCCAAGAGACCCAGTACTTC
TRBV27	NA	many	TRBJ2-7	CASSFGSGSYEQYF	TGTGCCAGCAGTTTCGGTTCGGGCTCCTACGAGCAGTACTTC
TRBV20-1	TRBD2	many	TRBJ2-3	CSARDYGGLATDTQYF	TGCAGTGCTAGAGATTACGGGGGACTAGCGACGGATACGCAGTATTTT
TRBV9	NA	many	TRBJ2-3	CASSNGHLTDTQYF	TGTGCCAGCAGCAACGGACACCTCACAGATACGCAGTATTTT
TRBV6-1	TRBD1	few	TRBJ1-5	CASSVQGGNNQPQHF	TGTGCCAGCAGCGTACAGGGGGGCAACAATCAGCCCCAGCATTTT
TRBV7-8	NA	medium-sized	TRBJ2-3	CASSLGSGASTDTQYF	TGTGCCAGCAGCTTAGGTTCTGGGGCTAGCACAGATACGCAGTATTTT
TRBV7-3	TRBD2	NA	TRBJ2-1	CASSLLASGGAGEQFF	TGTGCCAGCAGCTTATTAGCTAGCGGGGGGGCTGGGGAGCAGTTCTTC
TRBV20-1	NA	few	TRBJ2-4	CSAREGTLTYLEYF	TGCAGTGCTAGAGAAGGGACGTTAACCTACCTCGAGTACTTC
TRBV28	TRBD2	many	TRBJ2-7	CASSSGTSGTRSQYF	TGTGCCAGCAGCTCCGGGACTAGCGGGACTCGTTCGCAGTACTTC
TRBV12-3/TRBV12-4	TRBD1	many	TRBJ2-7	CASSSGGYEQYF	TGTGCCAGCAGTTCAGGGGGCTACGAGCAGTACTTC